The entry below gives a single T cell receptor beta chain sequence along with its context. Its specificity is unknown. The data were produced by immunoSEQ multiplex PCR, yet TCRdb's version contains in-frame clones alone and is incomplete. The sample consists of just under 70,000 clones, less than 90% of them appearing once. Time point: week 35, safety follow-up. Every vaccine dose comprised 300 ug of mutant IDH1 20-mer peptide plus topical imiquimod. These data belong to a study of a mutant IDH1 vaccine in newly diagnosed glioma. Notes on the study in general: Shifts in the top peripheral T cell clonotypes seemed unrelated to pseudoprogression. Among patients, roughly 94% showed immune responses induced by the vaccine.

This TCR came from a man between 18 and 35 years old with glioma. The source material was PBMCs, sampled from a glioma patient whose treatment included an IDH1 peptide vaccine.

CDR3 residues: CASSLGLAGRSSTDTQYF. As DNA, the CDR3 is TGCGCCAGCAGCTTGGGGCTAGCGGGGCGCTCTAGCACAGATACGCAGTATTTT. The rearrangement uses TRBV5-1 and TRBJ2-3, with 9 bases lining up with TRBD2. Germline assignment: CDR1 SGHRS and CDR2 YFSETQ. Trimming cost V 0 bases and J 0 bases; bases outside gene matches: 8. The CDR3 has 18 residues.